This is a list of T cell receptor beta chains from one sample in a study of PD-1 blockade in classical Hodgkin lymphoma. Profiling relied on immunoSEQ multiplex PCR, and the TCRdb table lists in-frame clones only, not all of them. This table has approximately 39,000 clones, 77% appearing once. Sample: peripheral blood mononuclear cells (PBMCs), taken before the fourth cycle of nivolumab. Receptor source: a human donor with classical Hodgkin lymphoma. CDR3s include the opening cysteine and the closing phenylalanine or tryptophan. A D gene is named only where the DNA matches it firmly. A clone size is listed for some rows: how often the clone was seen (once, few, many), or a class if it is expanded.

D | J | size | V | DNA | CDR3
- | TRBJ1-4 | - | TRBV19 | TGTGCCAGTAGTATTTCCGGGGGCTCCGAAAAACTGTTTTTT | CASSISGGSEKLFF
TRBD2 | TRBJ2-3 | once | TRBV13 | TGTGCCAGCAGCTCCGGGACTAGCGGGGTCTCAGATACGCAGTATTTT | CASSSGTSGVSDTQYF
TRBD1 | TRBJ2-6 | - | TRBV27 | TGTGCCAGCAGTTCCCTCAAGACAGGGAGAGGGGCCAACGTCCTGACTTTC | CASSSLKTGRGANVLTF
- | TRBJ1-4 | - | TRBV6-6 | TGTGCCAGCAGGGGCAGGGATCATGAAAAACTGTTTTTT | CASRGRDHEKLFF
- | TRBJ2-1 | few | TRBV11-3 | TGTGCCAGCAGCCGGAACCTGTACAATGAGCAGTTCTTC | CASSRNLYNEQFF
- | TRBJ1-1 | - | TRBV19 | TGTGCCAGTAGTACCAGGACAGTGAACACTGAAGCTTTCTTT | CASSTRTVNTEAFF
- | TRBJ2-5 | - | TRBV18 | TGTGCCAGCTCACCACAGAGGGGACGGGAAGAGACCCAGTACTTC | CASSPQRGREETQYF
TRBD1 | TRBJ1-1 | - | TRBV13 | TGTGCCAGCAGCCTCGGCCCGGGACAGGGGGTAAACACTGAAGCTTTCTTT | CASSLGPGQGVNTEAFF
- | TRBJ2-7 | - | TRBV7-2 | TGTGCCAGCAGCTTAGCAGAGACCTACGAGCAGTACTTC | CASSLAETYEQYF
TRBD1 | TRBJ2-3 | - | TRBV5-1 | TGCGCCAGCAGCGGGACAGGGTTCACCGGGGATACGCAGTATTTT | CASSGTGFTGDTQYF
- | TRBJ2-7 | - | TRBV7-3 | TGTGCCAGCAGCTTAGGAGGGGGGCCCTACGAGCAGTACTTC | CASSLGGGPYEQYF
TRBD1 | TRBJ2-7 | - | TRBV6-1 | TGTGCCAGCAGTGGTTGGGACAGGGAGAACGAGCAGTACTTC | CASSGWDRENEQYF
- | TRBJ2-7 | - | TRBV6-1 | TGTGCCAGCAGGCGGGACAGTTCCTACGAGCAGTACTTC | CASRRDSSYEQYF
- | TRBJ2-7 | - | TRBV6-5 | TGTGCCAGCAGTTACTCCTCAGGGGCGGAGCAGTACTTC | CASSYSSGAEQYF
TRBD2 | TRBJ2-1 | - | TRBV7-8 | TGTGCCAGCAGCTTAGGATCTCTAGCGGGGGGCTCGAGCTCCTACAATGAGCAGTTCTTC | CASSLGSLAGGSSSYNEQFF
- | TRBJ2-3 | - | TRBV4-3 | TGCGCCAGCAGCCAAGATTCAGCTAGGGGTACGCAGTATTTT | CASSQDSARGTQYF